The clone carrying this T cell receptor beta chain was seen once. The antigen is undetermined. This record comes from a study of shared clonotypes between healthy human individuals. Germline CDR1 is SGHRS and CDR2 is YFSETQ. The CDR3 has 16 amino acids. The V and J ends lost 1 base and 2 bases respectively, with 15 bases between them. Study-level points and caveats: The authors expected sequencing depth to affect clonotype sharing among donors.

Naive CD8 populations comprised CD45RO-negative cells positively selected for CCR7, excluding terminally differentiated effector memory CD45RA+ cells. Data came from immunoSEQ multiplex PCR; TCRdb stores just in-frame clones and leaves some out. The repertoire holds some 600,000 clones, with roughly 96% as singletons. J is TRBJ1-2 and V is TRBV5-1; possibly TRBD1 for D (6 bases). This clonotype was sampled from a woman between 25 and 40 years old in good health. Sequencing was done on a sample of naive CD8+ T cells sorted from blood. The CDR3 sequence is CASSLIGRGENYGYTF. In DNA, the CDR3 is TGCGCCAGCAGCTTGATTGGTAGGGGGGAAAACTATGGCTACACCTTC.